This T cell receptor beta chain appears in the sequencing data of a study of T cell responses to AZD1222 COVID-19 vaccine. Overall study results and limits: Dominant at 160-218 and 743-854, vaccine-associated CD4 TCRs also spanned spike. A reported finding is that nearly half of spike-specific TCRs target unmutated variant regions. Baseline testing showed seropositivity in only 5 or 6 AZD1222 recipients.

A note on this clone: Antigen specificity is unknown.

The germline CDR1 and CDR2 sequences are SGHTA and FQGNSA. V lost 5 bases and J lost 9; bases outside the gene matches: 7. This CDR3 region has 14 residues. Profiled with immunoSEQ multiplex PCR; TCRdb holds only in-frame clones, not every one. The table records 150,000 to 160,000 clones, 90% of them present only once. This clonotype was obtained from an adult in good health. The V and J genes are TRBV7-2 and TRBJ1-6, with TRBD1 matching over 7 bases. Specimen: peripheral blood, collected on day 0 of AZD1222 vaccination. This chain's CDR3 is CASSQQGMGSPLHF. DNA of the CDR3: TGTGCCAGCAGCCAACAGGGGATGGGTTCACCCCTCCACTTT.